One and the same sample provided the 19 T cell receptor beta chains below, sequenced in a study of OX40 agonist ivuxolimab in advanced cancers. Sequenced by immunoSEQ multiplex PCR; TCRdb stores in-frame clones only, minus some. The table has about 35,000 clones, more than 65% seen once. The source was CD4+ or CD8+ T cells sorted from blood, collected in a trial of the OX40 agonist ivuxolimab. Receptor source: an adult with an advanced solid tumor such as melanoma, head and neck, liver or kidney cancer.

V gene TRBV5-1 combines with J gene TRBJ1-1; unclear D gene. V shed 4 bases and J shed 2 bases, with 9 bases lying between them. In germline, CDR1 is SGHRS, CDR2 YFSETQ. CDR3 size: 13 residues. The DNA of the CDR3 is TGCGCCAGCAGCCCGGACGGAAACACTGAAGCTTTCTTT. It codes for CASSPDGNTEAFF.

The chain joins TRBV7-3 to TRBJ2-4; TRBD2 might be the D (5 bases). CDR1 is SGHTA, CDR2 FQGTGA, per germline. The CDR3 is made up of 20 amino acids. Trimming removed 2 bases from V and 1 base from J, with 24 bases in between. The CDR3 loop reads CASSLGPSLQRSGAKNIQYF. CDR3 sequence (DNA): TGTGCCAGCAGCTTAGGCCCATCCCTCCAGCGGTCGGGGGCCAAAAACATTCAGTACTTC.

This sequence joins TRBV4-2 and TRBJ1-2; TRBD1 is a possible D gene (5 bases). V was trimmed by 5 bases and J by 2 bases, leaving 12 bases between them. The V gene's germline CDR1 is LGHNA and CDR2 YNFKEQ. The CDR3 contains 14 residues. The CDR3 protein is CASSLGQGNYGYTF. The CDR3, as DNA: TGTGCCAGCAGCTTGGGCCAGGGAAACTATGGCTACACCTTC.

This clone showed up just a few times. The chain is built from TRBV6-5 and TRBJ1-4; possible D gene TRBD1, 6 bases. The CDR3 spans 14 residues. The V and J ends lost 6 bases and 2 bases respectively, with 10 bases between them. Germline lookup yields CDR1 MNHEY and CDR2 SVGAGI. This CDR3 reads CASRTDRTNEKLFF. CDR3 nucleotides: TGTGCCAGCAGGACAGACAGGACTAATGAAAAACTGTTTTTT.

The rearrangement links TRBV11-2 to TRBJ2-1; D may be TRBD1 (6 bases). Germline lookup yields CDR1 SGHAT and CDR2 FQNNGV. V was pared by 11 bases and J by 0 bases, with 23 bases between. This CDR3 is built from 17 residues. CDR3 DNA: TGTGCCTCTAGAGGAGTGGGGGCAACCAACTCCTACAATGAGCAGTTCTTC. Amino acid sequence: CASRGVGATNSYNEQFF. Using reference TRBV11-2 and TRBJ2-1 for the parts outside the CDR3, the full variable domain is EAGVAQSPRYKIIEKRQSVAFWCNPISGHATLYWYQQILGQGPKLLIQFQNNGVVDDSQLPKDRFSAERLKGVDSTLKIQPAKLEDSAVYLCASRGVGATNSYNEQFFGPGTRLTVL.

The chain recombines TRBV19 with TRBJ2-7; 8 bases are a match to TRBD1. CDR3 length: 14 amino acids. Losses at the gene ends were 4 bases for V and 0 bases for J; bases not matched to a gene: 2. Germline CDR1 is LNHDA and CDR2 is SQIVND (reference sequence). As DNA, the CDR3 is TGTGCCAGTAGTAGGGACAGGAGCTCCTACGAGCAGTACTTC. Its protein product is CASSRDRSSYEQYF.

The chain combines TRBV6-6 with TRBJ2-2; D could derive from TRBD1 or TRBD2 (5 bases each). CDR1 is MNHNY and CDR2 is SVGAGI in the germline V gene (reference sequence). The CDR3 loop spans 15 amino acids. The V and J ends lost 6 bases and 0 bases respectively, with 11 bases between them. DNA of the CDR3: TGTGCCAGCAGCTGGGGACGCGCGAACACCGGGGAGCTGTTTTTT. Translating gives CASSWGRANTGELFF.

This clone occurred a few times. The chain uses TRBV6-1 and TRBJ1-1, with 10 bases that match TRBD1. Germline CDR1 and CDR2: MNHNS and SASEGT. This CDR3 has 14 residues. V lost 6 bases and J lost 4; bases outside the gene matches: 5. The CDR3 loop is CASRDRGISTEAFF. CDR3 nucleotides: TGTGCCAGCAGGGACAGGGGGATTAGCACTGAAGCTTTCTTT.

This clone was seen a handful of times. This chain uses TRBV15 with TRBJ2-1; 7 bases align to TRBD1. Germline V gene sequence: CDR1 LNHNV, CDR2 YYDKDF (reference sequence). The CDR3 spans 15 residues. The trim removed 1 base at V and 9 bases at J, leaving 9 bases unmatched. CDR3 DNA sequence: TGTGCCACCAGCAGAGGGCACGGGACAGCCCGTGAGCAGTTCTTC. Translating it yields CATSRGHGTAREQFF.

The rearrangement uses TRBV30 and TRBJ1-6; 9 bases are shared with TRBD1. J was trimmed by 10 bases and V by 1 base; bases with no gene match: 8. The CDR3 sequence is 15 residues long. Germline CDR1 GTSNPN, CDR2 SVGIG (reference sequence). CDR3 bases: TGTGCCTGGAGTGGGACGGGACAGGGCTACTCACCCCTCCACTTT. This codes for CAWSGTGQGYSPLHF.

In this sample, this clone turned up a few times. This rearrangement joins TRBV25-1 to TRBJ1-5, with D perhaps TRBD1 (5 bases). CDR3 length: 14 residues. V was shortened by 10 bases and J by 0 bases, with 13 bases between the two germline ends. Looked up from germline, CDR1 is MGHDK and CDR2 is SYGVNS. Written as DNA, the CDR3 is TGTGCCACCAGGGAGGGGTTTAGCAATCAGCCCCAGCATTTT. This gives the protein CATREGFSNQPQHF. Complete variable domain (other parts from reference TRBV25-1 and TRBJ1-5): EADIYQTPRYLVIGTGKKITLECSQTMGHDKMYWYQQDPGMELHLIHYSYGVNSTEKGDLSSESTVSRIRTEHFPLTLESARPSHTSQYLCATREGFSNQPQHFGDGTRLSIL.

The chain recombines TRBV27 with TRBJ1-2; tentatively, D is TRBD1 (5 bases). Trimming stripped 3 bases from V and 7 bases from J, with 15 bases between. Germline V gives CDR1 MNHEY, CDR2 SMNVEV (reference sequence). The CDR3 is 14 residues long. In nucleotides, the CDR3 is TGTGCCAGCAGTTTTTCCGGGGGGTCGGGTGGCTACACCTTC. Amino acid sequence: CASSFSGGSGGYTF.

The rearrangement links TRBV27 to TRBJ2-7, with D possibly being TRBD1 (5 bases). This CDR3 has 12 amino acids. Germline V lookup: CDR1 MNHEY, CDR2 SMNVEV (reference sequence). V lost 5 bases and J 5 bases, leaving 10 bases between the germline ends. The CDR3 protein is CASSPLGHEQYF. CDR3 bases: TGTGCCAGCAGTCCCCTGGGGCACGAGCAGTACTTC.

The V gene is TRBV9, the J gene TRBJ2-3; possible D gene TRBD2, 7 bases. Germline V gene sequence: CDR1 SGDLS, CDR2 YYNGEE. Trimming stripped 3 bases from V and 1 base from J, with 15 bases between. The length of the CDR3 is 16 residues. CDR3 in amino acids: CASSARLGGGTDTQYF. The CDR3 coding sequence is TGTGCCAGCAGCGCGCGATTAGGGGGGGGCACAGATACGCAGTATTTT.

The chain employs TRBV11-2 and TRBJ2-5; a weak D match, TRBD2 (6 bases). The CDR3 contains 14 residues. The germline V gene encodes CDR1 SGHAT and CDR2 FQNNGV. The V end lost 5 bases, the J end lost 4 bases, and 14 bases lay between the germline ends. The CDR3 spells CASSPRLVGETQYF. CDR3 coding DNA: TGTGCCAGCAGCCCCCGACTAGTGGGAGAGACCCAGTACTTC.

The rearrangement joins TRBV5-1 to TRBJ2-1; 7 bases fit TRBD1. This CDR3 contains 17 residues. CDR1 SGHRS and CDR2 YFSETQ come from the germline V gene. Trimming took 4 bases from V and 6 from J; bases not matched to a gene: 16. The CDR3 region is CASSPDKGQMGRNEQFF. CDR3 DNA sequence: TGCGCCAGCAGCCCCGATAAGGGACAGATGGGTCGCAATGAGCAGTTCTTC. The full variable domain, its missing parts supplied by reference TRBV5-1 and TRBJ2-1, is KAGVTQTPRYLIKTRGQQVTLSCSPISGHRSVSWYQQTPGQGLQFLFEYFSETQRNKGNFPGRFSGRQFSNSRSEMNVSTLELGDSALYLCASSPDKGQMGRNEQFFGPGTRLTVL.

V is TRBV2 and J is TRBJ2-3, with D perhaps TRBD2 (6 bases). V was trimmed by 8 bases and J by 6 bases, leaving 18 bases between them. The V gene's germline CDR1 is SNHLY and CDR2 FYNNEI. The CDR3 is 14 residues long. For the CDR3, the DNA is TGTGCCAGCGGGGGGATGGGCTTCAAGGATACGCAGTATTTT. Translated: CASGGMGFKDTQYF.

The gene calls are TRBV29-1 and TRBJ2-5; 8 nucleotides align to TRBD1. With V trimmed by 3 bases and J by 5 bases, 8 bases remained unmatched. The CDR3 is 14 residues long. The germline CDR1 and CDR2 sequences are SQVTM and ANQGSEA. CDR3 bases: TGCAGCGTTGAGAAGGCAGGGGGCGCGGAGACCCAGTACTTC. Protein sequence: CSVEKAGGAETQYF.

The chain links TRBV5-1 to TRBJ2-6, with D uncertain. V lost 4 bases and J 0 bases, leaving 17 bases between the germline ends. This CDR3 comprises 18 residues. CDR1 SGHRS and CDR2 YFSETQ come from the germline V gene. The CDR3: CASSTKGSMGSGANVLTF. CDR3 sequence (DNA): TGCGCCAGCAGCACCAAGGGTTCCATGGGCTCTGGGGCCAACGTCCTGACTTTC.